This record looks at one T cell receptor beta chain sequence and its context. Using immunoSEQ multiplex PCR, the repertoire was profiled, and TCRdb retains in-frame clones only, with some absent. Of approximately 22,000 clones listed, less than 75% are singletons. V shed 2 bases and J shed 4 bases, with 13 bases lying between them. Germline V gives CDR1 SNHLY, CDR2 FYNNEI. The CDR3 is 15 amino acids. The data originate from a study of blood T cell repertoires in COVID-19. The sample comprised peripheral blood. The receptor's source is a human donor in a cohort sampled during active or convalescent COVID-19. V gene TRBV2 combines with J gene TRBJ2-3; possibly TRBD2 for D (6 bases). The DNA for the CDR3 is TGTGCCAGCAGTGAATGGGACTCGCGCGCAGATACGCAGTATTTT. Residues: CASSEWDSRADTQYF.